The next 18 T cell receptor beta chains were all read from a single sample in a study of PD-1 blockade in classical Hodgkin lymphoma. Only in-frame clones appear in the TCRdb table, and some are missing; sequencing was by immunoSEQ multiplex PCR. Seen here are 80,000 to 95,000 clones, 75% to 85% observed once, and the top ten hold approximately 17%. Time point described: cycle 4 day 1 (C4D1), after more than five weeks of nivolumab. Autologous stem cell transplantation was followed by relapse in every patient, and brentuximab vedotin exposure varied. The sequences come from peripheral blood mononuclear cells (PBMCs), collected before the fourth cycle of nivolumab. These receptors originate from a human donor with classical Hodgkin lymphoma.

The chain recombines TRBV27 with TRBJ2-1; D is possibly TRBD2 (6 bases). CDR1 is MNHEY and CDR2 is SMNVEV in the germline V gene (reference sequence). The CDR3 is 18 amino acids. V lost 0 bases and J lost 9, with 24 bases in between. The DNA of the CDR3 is TGTGCCAGCAGTTTATCAGCTTCGGGACTCGGCGCTAAAGGTGAGCAGTTCTTC. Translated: CASSLSASGLGAKGEQFF.

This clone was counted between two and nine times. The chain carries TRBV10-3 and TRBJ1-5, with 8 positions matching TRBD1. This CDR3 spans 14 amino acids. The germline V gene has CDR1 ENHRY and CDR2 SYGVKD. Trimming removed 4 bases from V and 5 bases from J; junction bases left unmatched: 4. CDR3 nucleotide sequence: TGTGCCATCAGTGCCCAACAGGGGGATCAGCCCCAGCATTTT. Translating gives CAISAQQGDQPQHF.

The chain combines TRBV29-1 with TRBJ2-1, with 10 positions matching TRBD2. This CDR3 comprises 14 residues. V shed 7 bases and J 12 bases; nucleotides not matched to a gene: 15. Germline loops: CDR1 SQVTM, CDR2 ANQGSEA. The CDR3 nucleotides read TGCAGCGCGTACGGGATAGCGGGAGGTCTCGGGCAGTTCTTC. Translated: CSAYGIAGGLGQFF.

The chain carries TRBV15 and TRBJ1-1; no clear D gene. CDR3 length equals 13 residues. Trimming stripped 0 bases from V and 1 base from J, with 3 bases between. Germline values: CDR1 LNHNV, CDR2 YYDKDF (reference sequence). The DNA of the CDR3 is TGTGCCACCAGCAGAGATACGAACACTGAAGCTTTCTTT. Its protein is CATSRDTNTEAFF.

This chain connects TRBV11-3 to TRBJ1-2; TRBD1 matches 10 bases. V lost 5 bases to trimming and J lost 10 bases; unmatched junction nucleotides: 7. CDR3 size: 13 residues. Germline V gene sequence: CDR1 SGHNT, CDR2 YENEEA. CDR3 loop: CASSKGTGADYTF. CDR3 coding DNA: TGTGCCAGCAGCAAAGGGACAGGGGCGGACTACACCTTC.

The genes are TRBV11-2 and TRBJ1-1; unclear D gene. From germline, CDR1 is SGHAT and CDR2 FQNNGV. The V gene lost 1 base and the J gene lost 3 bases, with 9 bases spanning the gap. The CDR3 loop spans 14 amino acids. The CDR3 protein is CASSLGLGDTEAFF. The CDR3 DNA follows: TGTGCCAGCAGCTTAGGGCTTGGGGACACTGAAGCTTTCTTT.

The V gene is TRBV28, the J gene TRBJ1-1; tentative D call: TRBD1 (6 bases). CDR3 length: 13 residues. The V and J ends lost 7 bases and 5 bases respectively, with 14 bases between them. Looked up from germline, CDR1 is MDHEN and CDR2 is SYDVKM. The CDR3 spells CASMTRGGTEAFF. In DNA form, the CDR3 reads TGTGCCAGCATGACCAGGGGAGGTACTGAAGCTTTCTTT.

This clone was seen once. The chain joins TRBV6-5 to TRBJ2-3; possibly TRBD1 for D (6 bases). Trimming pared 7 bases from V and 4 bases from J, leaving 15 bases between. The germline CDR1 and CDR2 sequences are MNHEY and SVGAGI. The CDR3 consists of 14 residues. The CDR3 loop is CASTRGNRADTQYF. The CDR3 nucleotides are TGTGCCAGCACGAGGGGGAACCGTGCAGATACGCAGTATTTT.

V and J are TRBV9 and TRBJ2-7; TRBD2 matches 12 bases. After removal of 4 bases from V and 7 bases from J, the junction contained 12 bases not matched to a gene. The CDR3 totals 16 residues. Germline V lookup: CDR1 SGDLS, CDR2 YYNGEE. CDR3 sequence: CASSPRTSGTVDEQYF. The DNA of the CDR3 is TGTGCCAGCAGCCCAAGGACTAGCGGGACGGTCGATGAGCAGTACTTC.

This CDR3 reads CARDRGPYSGNTIYF. The CDR3 bases are TGCGCCAGGGATAGGGGGCCATACTCTGGAAACACCATATATTTT. The chain carries TRBV5-1 and TRBJ1-3; TRBD1 agrees at 7 bases. Trimming took 8 bases from V and 0 from J; bases not matched to a gene: 8. CDR1 and CDR2 (germline): SGHRS, YFSETQ. The CDR3 runs to 15 residues.

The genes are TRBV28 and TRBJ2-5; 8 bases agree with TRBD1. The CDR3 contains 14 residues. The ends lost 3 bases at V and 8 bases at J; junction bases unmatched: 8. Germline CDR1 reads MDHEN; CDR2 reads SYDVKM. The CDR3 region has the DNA TGTGCCAGCAGTTTCCGCGGACAGGGAGTAACCCAGTACTTC. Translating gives CASSFRGQGVTQYF.

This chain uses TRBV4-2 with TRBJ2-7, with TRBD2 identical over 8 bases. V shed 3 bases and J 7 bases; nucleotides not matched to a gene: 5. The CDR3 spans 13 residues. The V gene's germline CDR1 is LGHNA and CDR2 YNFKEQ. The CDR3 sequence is CASSHPGGGEQYF. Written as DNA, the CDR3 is TGTGCCAGCAGCCACCCGGGGGGGGGTGAGCAGTACTTC.

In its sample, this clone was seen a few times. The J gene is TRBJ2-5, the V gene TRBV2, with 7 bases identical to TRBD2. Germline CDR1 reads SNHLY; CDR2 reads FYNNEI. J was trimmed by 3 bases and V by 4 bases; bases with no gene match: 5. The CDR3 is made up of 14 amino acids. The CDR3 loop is CASSAGLGEETQYF. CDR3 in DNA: TGTGCCAGCAGTGCCGGACTAGGGGAAGAGACCCAGTACTTC.

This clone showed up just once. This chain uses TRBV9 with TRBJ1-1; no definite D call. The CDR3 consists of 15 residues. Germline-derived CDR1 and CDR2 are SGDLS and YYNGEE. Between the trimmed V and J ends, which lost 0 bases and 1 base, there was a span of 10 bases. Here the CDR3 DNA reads TGTGCCAGCAGCGTAGCCGACGGACGGAACACTGAAGCTTTCTTT. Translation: CASSVADGRNTEAFF.

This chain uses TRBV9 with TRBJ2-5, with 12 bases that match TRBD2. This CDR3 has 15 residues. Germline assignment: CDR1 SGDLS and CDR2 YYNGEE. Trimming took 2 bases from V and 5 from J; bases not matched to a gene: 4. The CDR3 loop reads CASSVLAGGFETQYF. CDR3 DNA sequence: TGTGCCAGCAGCGTCCTAGCGGGAGGGTTTGAGACCCAGTACTTC.

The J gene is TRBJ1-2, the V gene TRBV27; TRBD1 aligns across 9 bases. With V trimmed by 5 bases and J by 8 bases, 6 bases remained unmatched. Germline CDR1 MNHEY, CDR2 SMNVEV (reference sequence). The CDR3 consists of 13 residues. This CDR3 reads CASSVNRGRGYTF. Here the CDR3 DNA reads TGTGCCAGCAGTGTAAACAGGGGGCGGGGCTACACCTTC.

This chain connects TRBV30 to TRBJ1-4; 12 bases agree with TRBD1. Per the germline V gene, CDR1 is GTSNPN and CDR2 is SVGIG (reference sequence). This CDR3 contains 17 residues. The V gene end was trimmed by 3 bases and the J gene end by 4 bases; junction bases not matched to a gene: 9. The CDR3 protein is CAWSRGQGAIGNEKLFF. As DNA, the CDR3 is TGTGCCTGGAGCCGGGGACAGGGGGCGATTGGTAATGAAAAACTGTTTTTT.

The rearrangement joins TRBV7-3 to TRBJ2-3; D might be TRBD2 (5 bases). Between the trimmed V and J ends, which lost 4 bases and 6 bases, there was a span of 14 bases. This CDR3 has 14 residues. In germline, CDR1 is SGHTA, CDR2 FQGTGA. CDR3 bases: TGTGCCAGCAGCTATGCTGGGTTAGCGGATACGCAGTATTTT. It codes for CASSYAGLADTQYF.